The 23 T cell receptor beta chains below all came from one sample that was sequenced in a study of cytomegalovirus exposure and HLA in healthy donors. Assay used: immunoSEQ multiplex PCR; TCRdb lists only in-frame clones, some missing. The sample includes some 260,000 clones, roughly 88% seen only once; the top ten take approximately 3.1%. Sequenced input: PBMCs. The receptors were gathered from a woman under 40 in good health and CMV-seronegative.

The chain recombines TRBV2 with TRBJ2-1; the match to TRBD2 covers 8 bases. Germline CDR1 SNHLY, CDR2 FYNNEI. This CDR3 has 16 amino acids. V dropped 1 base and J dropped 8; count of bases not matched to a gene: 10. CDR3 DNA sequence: TGTGCCAGCAGTGAAGTTTCGGCTAGCGGGTCGGATGAGCAGTTCTTC. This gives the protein CASSEVSASGSDEQFF.

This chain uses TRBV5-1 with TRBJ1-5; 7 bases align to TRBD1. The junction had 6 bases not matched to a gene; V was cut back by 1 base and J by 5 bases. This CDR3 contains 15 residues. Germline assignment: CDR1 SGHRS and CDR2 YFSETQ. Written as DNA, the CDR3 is TGCGCCAGCAGCTTGCTAGGGGGCGAGGATCAGCCCCAGCATTTT. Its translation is CASSLLGGEDQPQHF.

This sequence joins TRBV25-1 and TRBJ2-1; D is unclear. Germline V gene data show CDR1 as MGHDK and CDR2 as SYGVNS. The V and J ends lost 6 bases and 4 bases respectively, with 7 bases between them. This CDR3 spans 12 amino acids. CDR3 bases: TGTGCCAGCAGCGTACAATACAATGAGCAGTTCTTC. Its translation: CASSVQYNEQFF.

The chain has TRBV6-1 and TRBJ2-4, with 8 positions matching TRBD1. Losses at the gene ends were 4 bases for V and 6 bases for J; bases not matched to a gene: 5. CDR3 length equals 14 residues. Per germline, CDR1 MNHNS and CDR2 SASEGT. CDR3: CASSVGQGGNIQYF. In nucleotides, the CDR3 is TGTGCCAGCAGTGTCGGACAGGGCGGAAACATTCAGTACTTC.

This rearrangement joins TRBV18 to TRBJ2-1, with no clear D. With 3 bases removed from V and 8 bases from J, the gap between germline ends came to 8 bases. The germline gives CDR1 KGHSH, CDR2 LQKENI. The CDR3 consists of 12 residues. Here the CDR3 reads CASSPSRDEQFF. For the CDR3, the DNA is TGTGCCAGCTCACCCTCTAGGGATGAGCAGTTCTTC.

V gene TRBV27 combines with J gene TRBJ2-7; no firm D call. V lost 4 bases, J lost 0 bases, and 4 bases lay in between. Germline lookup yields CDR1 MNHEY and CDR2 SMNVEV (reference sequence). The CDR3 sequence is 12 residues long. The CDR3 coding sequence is TGTGCCAGCAGTTCGGACTCCTACGAGCAGTACTTC. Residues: CASSSDSYEQYF.

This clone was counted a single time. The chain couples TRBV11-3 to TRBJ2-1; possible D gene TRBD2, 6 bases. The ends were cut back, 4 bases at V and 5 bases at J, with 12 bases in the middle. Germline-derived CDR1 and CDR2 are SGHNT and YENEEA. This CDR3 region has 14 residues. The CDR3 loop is CASSSGDLNNEQFF. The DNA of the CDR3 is TGTGCCAGCAGCTCGGGGGACTTAAACAATGAGCAGTTCTTC.

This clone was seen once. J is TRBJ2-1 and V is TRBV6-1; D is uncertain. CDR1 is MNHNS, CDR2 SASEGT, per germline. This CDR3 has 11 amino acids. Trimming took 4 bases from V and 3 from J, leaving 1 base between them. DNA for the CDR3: TGTGCCAGCAGTGTCTACAATGAGCAGTTCTTC. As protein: CASSVYNEQFF.

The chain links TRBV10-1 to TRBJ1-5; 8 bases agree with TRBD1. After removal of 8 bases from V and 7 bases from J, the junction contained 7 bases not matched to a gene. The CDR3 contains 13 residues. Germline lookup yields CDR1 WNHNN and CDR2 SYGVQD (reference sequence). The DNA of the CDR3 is TGCGCCAGCCGAAGGACAGGGACCCAGCCCCAGCATTTT. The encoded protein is CASRRTGTQPQHF.

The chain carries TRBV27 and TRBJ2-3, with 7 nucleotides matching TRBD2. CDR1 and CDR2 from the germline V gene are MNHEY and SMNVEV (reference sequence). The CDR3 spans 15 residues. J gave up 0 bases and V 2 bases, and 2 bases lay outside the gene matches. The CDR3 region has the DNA TGTGCCAGCAGTTTAGCTAGCGGTAGCACAGATACGCAGTATTTT. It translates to CASSLASGSTDTQYF.

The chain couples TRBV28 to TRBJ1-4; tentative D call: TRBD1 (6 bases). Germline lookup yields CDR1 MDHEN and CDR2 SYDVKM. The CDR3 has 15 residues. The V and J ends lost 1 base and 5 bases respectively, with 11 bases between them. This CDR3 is CASSLSGGRNEKLFF. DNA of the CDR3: TGTGCCAGCAGTTTATCGGGGGGCAGAAATGAAAAACTGTTTTTT.

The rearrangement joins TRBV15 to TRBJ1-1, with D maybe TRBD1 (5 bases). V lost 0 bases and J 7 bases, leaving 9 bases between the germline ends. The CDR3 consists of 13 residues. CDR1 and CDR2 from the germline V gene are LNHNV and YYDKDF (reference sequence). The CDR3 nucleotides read TGTGCCACCAGCAGAGAGAGGGGCAGTGAAGCTTTCTTT. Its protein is CATSRERGSEAFF.

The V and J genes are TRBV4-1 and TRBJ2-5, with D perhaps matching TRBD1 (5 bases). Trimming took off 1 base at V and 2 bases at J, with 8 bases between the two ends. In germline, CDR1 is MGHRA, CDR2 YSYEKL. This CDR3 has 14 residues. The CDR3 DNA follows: TGCGCCAGCAGCCAAGGGGGCTCTCAAGAGACCCAGTACTTC. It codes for CASSQGGSQETQYF.

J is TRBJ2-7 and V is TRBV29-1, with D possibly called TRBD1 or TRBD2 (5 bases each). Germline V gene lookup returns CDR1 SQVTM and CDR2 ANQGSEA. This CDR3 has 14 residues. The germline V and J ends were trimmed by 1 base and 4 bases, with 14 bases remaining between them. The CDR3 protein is CSVEVAGTYYEQYF. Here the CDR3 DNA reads TGCAGCGTTGAAGTAGCCGGGACCTATTACGAGCAGTACTTC.

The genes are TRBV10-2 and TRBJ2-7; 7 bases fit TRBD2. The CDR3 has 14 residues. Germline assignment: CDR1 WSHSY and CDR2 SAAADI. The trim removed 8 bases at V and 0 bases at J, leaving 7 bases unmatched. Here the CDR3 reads CASLLSSGSYEQYF. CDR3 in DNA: TGCGCCAGCTTATTGTCTAGCGGCTCCTACGAGCAGTACTTC.

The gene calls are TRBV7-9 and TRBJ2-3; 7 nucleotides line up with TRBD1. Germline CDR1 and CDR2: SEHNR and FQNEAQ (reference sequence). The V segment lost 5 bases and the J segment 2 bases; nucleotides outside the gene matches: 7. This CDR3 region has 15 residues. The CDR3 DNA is TGTGCCAGCAGCCGCCGACAGGGTATCACAGATACGCAGTATTTT. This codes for CASSRRQGITDTQYF.

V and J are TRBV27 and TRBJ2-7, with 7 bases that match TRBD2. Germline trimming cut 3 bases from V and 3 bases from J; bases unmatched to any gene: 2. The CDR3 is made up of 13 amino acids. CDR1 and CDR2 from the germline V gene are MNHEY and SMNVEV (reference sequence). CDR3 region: CASSLGEGYEQYF. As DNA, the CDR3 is TGTGCCAGCAGTTTGGGGGAGGGCTACGAGCAGTACTTC.

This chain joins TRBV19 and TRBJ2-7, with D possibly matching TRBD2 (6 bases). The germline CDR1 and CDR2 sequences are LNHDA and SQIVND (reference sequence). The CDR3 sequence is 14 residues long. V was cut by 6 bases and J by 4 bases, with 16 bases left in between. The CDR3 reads CASRGDPGGYEQYF. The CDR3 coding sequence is TGTGCCAGTAGAGGAGACCCCGGGGGATACGAGCAGTACTTC. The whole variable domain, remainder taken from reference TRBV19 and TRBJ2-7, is DGGITQSPKYLFRKEGQNVTLSCEQNLNHDAMYWYRQDPGQGLRLIYYSQIVNDFQKGDIAEGYSVSREKKESFPLTVTSAQKNPTAFYLCASRGDPGGYEQYFGPGTRLTVT.

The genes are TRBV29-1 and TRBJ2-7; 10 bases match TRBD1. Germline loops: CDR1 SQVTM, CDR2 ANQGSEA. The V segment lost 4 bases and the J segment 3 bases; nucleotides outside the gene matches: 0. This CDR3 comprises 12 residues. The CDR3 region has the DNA TGCAGCGTTGGGGACAGGGGCTACGAGCAGTACTTC. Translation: CSVGDRGYEQYF.

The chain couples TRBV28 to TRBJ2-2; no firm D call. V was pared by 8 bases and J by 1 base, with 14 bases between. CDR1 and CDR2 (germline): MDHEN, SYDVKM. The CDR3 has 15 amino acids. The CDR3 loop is CASGRVRGNTGELFF. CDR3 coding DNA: TGTGCCAGCGGACGTGTGCGTGGGAACACCGGGGAGCTGTTTTTT.

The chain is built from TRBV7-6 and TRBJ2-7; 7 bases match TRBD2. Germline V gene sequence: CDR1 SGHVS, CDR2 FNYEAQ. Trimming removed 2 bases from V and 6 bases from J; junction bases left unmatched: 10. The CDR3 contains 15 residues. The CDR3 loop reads CASSLTWSGEGEQYF. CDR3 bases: TGTGCCAGCAGCTTAACATGGTCCGGGGAGGGCGAGCAGTACTTC.

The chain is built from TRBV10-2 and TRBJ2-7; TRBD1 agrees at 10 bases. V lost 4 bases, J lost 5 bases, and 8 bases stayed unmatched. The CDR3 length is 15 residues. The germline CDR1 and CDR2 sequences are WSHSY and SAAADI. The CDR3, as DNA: TGCGCCAGCAGTGCCCCCGACAGGGGGCGGGACGAGCAGTACTTC. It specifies CASSAPDRGRDEQYF.

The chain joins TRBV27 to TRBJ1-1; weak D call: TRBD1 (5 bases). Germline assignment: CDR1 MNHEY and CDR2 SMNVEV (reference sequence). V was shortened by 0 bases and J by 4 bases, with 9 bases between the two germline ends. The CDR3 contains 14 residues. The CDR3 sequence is CASSLSGAPTEAFF. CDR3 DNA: TGTGCCAGCAGTTTATCAGGGGCCCCCACTGAAGCTTTCTTT.